This T cell receptor (beta chain) was obtained from a study of regulatory T cells in long-lasting Graves disease. This clonotype showed up just a few times. As yet, its antigen is unknown. Study-level points and caveats: Sample size, which was small, may have reduced accuracy.

Germline-derived CDR1 and CDR2 are ENHRY and SYGVKD. The germline V and J ends were trimmed by 7 bases and 2 bases, with 9 bases remaining between them. The CDR3 is 12 amino acids. Library construction for TCR beta used iRepertoire HTBI primers and Arm-PCR of CDR3 regions. TCRdb independently ran MiXCR on the multiplex PCR reads; one entry per CDR3 protein. Of about 660,000 distinct CDR3 sequences listed, approximately 29% are singletons. As to time point: persistent/refractory GD, antithyroid drugs over 5 years with positive TRAb. TCR sequences were obtained from RNA taken from PBMCs. The rearrangement joins TRBV10-3 to TRBJ2-7, with D perhaps matching TRBD1 (5 bases). The source was peripheral blood mononuclear cells (PBMCs), collected when the disease was refractory, from a patient treated with antithyroid drugs. The clonotype originates from a female donor with Graves disease. The DNA for the CDR3 is TGTGCCATCACAGACAGCACCTACGAGCAGTACTTC. It specifies CAITDSTYEQYF.